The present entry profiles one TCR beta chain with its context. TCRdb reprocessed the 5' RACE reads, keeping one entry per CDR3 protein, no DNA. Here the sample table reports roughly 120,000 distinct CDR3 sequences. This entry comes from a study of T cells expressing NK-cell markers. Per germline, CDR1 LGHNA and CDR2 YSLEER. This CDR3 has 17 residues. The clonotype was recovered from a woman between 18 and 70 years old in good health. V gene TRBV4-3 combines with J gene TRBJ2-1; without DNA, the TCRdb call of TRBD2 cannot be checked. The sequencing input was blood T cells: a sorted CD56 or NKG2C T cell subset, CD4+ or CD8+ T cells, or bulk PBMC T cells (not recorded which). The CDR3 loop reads CASSHIAGGPSYNEQFF.